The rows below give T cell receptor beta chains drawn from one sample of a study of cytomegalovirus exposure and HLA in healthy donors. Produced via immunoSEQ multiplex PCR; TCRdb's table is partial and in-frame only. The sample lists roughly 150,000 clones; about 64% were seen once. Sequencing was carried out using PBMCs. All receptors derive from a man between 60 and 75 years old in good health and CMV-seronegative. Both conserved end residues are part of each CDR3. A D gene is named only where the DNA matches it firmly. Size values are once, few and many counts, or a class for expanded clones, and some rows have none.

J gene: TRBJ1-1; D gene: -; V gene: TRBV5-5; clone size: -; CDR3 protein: CASSLKAPGQPETEAFF; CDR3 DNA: TGTGCCAGCAGCTTAAAAGCGCCCGGACAGCCAGAAACTGAAGCTTTCTTT
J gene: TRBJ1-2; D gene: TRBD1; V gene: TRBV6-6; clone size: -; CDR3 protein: CASSYSGQGGYYGYTF; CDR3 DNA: TGTGCCAGCAGTTACTCCGGACAGGGAGGCTACTATGGCTACACCTTC
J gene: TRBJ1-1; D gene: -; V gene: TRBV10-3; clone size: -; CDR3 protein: CAISQGNTEAFF; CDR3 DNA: TGTGCCATCAGTCAGGGGAACACTGAAGCTTTCTTT
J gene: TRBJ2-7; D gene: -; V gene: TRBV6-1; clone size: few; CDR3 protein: CASRRQGNSYEQYF; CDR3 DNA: TGTGCCAGCAGGCGTCAGGGAAACTCCTACGAGCAGTACTTC
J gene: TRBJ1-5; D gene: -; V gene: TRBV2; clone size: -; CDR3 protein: CASSERENQPQHF; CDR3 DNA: TGTGCCAGCAGTGAACGGGAGAATCAGCCCCAGCATTTT
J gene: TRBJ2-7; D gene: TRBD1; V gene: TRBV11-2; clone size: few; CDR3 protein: CASSYNRGRISYEQYF; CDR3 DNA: TGTGCCAGCAGCTACAACAGGGGGCGAATCTCCTACGAGCAGTACTTC
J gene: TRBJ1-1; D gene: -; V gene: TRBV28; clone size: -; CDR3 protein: CASTAGMNTEAFF; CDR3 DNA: TGTGCCAGCACAGCGGGGATGAACACTGAAGCTTTCTTT
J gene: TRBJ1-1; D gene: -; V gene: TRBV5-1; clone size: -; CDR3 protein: CASSGLTGTTEAFF; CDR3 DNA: TGCGCCAGCAGCGGACTTACAGGGACGACTGAAGCTTTCTTT
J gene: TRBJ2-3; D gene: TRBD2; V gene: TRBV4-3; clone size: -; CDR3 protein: CASSQDLTSGRASTDTQYF; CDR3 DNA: TGCGCCAGCAGCCAAGACTTGACTAGCGGGAGGGCTAGCACAGATACGCAGTATTTT
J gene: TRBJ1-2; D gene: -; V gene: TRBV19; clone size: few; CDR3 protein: CASSIKGSGGYTF; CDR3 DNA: TGTGCCAGTAGTATAAAAGGCTCAGGAGGCTACACCTTC
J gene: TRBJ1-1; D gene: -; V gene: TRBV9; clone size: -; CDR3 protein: CASSVPIVCGAGMNTEAFF; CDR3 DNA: TGTGCCAGCAGCGTCCCGATAGTATGCGGGGCGGGAATGAACACTGAAGCTTTCTTT
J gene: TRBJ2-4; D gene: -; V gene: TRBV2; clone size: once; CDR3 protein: CASSEPTDPLAKNIQYF; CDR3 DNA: TGTGCCAGCAGCGAACCGACAGACCCCCTAGCCAAAAACATTCAGTACTTC
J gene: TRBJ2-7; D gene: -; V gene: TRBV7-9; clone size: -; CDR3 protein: CASSILGGGNEQYF; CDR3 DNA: TGTGCCAGCAGCATCCTAGGGGGTGGCAACGAGCAGTACTTC
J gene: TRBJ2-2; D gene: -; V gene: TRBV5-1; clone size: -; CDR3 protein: CASSLTGPITGELFF; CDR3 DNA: TGCGCCAGCAGCTTAACAGGGCCCATCACCGGGGAGCTGTTTTTT
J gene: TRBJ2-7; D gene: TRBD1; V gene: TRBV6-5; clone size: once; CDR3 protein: CASSHRTGRNYEQYF; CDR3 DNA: TGTGCCAGCAGTCACCGGACAGGGAGGAACTACGAGCAGTACTTC
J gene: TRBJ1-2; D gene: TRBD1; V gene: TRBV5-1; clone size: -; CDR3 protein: CASSLGTGGDGEEGYTF; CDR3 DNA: TGCGCCAGCAGCTTGGGGACAGGGGGCGATGGGGAAGAAGGCTACACCTTC
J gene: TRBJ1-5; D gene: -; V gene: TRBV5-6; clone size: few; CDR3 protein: CASSLGHSNQPQHF; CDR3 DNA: TGTGCCAGCAGCTTGGGACATAGCAATCAGCCCCAGCATTTT
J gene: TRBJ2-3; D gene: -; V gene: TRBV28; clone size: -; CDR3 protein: CASSLGQTTDTQYF; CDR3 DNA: TGTGCCAGCAGTCTTGGACAGACCACAGATACGCAGTATTTT
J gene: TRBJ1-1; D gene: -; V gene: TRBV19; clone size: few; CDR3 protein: CASSIGSRGEAFF; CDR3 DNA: TGTGCCAGTAGTATAGGGTCCAGGGGCGAAGCTTTCTTT
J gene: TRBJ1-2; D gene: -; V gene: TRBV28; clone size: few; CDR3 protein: CASSSEGGGSGYGYTF; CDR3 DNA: TGTGCCAGCAGTTCCGAGGGGGGGGGCTCTGGCTATGGCTACACCTTC
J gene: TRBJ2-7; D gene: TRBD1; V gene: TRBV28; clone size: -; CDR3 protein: CASSSPGQGAYEQYF; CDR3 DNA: TGTGCCAGCAGTTCACCGGGACAGGGGGCCTACGAGCAGTACTTC
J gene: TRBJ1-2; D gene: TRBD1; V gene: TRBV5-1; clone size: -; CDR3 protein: CASSRTRSGTANNYGYTF; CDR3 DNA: TGCGCCAGCAGCCGCACCCGATCTGGGACAGCGAATAACTATGGCTACACCTTC
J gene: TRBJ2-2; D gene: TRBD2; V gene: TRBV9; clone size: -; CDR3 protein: CASSVESGRRTGELFF; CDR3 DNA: TGTGCCAGCAGCGTAGAAAGCGGGAGGAGGACCGGGGAGCTGTTTTTT
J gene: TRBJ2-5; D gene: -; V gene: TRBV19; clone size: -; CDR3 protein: CASSINLVVETQYF; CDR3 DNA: TGTGCCAGTAGTATAAACCTAGTAGTGGAGACCCAGTACTTC
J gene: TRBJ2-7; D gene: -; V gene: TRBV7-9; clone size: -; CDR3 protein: CSSSLLAHEQYF; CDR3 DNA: TGTTCCAGCAGCCTCCTAGCCCACGAGCAGTACTTC
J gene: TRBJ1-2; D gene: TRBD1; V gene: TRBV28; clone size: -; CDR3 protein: CASSSTTGPYGYTF; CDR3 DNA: TGTGCCAGCAGTTCTACGACAGGGCCCTATGGCTACACCTTC
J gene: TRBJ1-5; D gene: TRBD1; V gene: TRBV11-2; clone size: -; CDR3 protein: CASSFSDRASNQPQHF; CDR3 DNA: TGTGCCAGCAGCTTCTCGGACAGGGCTAGCAATCAGCCCCAGCATTTT
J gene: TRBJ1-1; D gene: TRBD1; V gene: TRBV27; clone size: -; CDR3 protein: CASSFGQGGTEAFF; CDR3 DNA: TGTGCCAGCAGTTTCGGACAGGGCGGGACTGAAGCTTTCTTT
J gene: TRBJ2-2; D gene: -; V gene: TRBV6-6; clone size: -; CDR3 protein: CASTEYSNTGELFF; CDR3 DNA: TGTGCCAGCACCGAGTATTCGAACACCGGGGAGCTGTTTTTT
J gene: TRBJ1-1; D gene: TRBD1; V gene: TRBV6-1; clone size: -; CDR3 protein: CASTRQGAADTEAFF; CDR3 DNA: TGTGCCAGCACCCGACAGGGGGCGGCGGACACTGAAGCTTTCTTT
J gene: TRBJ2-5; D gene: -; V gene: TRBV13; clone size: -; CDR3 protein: CASSLGRRETQYF; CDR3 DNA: TGTGCCAGCAGCTTAGGGCGGAGGGAGACCCAGTACTTC
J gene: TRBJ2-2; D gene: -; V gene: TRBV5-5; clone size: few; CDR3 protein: CASSLSRTGELFF; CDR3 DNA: TGTGCCAGCAGCTTGTCCCGGACCGGGGAGCTGTTTTTT
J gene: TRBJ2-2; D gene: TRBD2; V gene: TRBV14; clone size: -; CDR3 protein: CASSHVPGLANTGELFF; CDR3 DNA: TGTGCCAGCAGTCACGTACCCGGACTAGCGAACACCGGGGAGCTGTTTTTT
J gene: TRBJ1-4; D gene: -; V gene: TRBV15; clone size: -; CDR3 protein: CATGRRGKGNEKLFF; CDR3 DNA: TGTGCCACCGGCCGTCGGGGGAAGGGTAATGAAAAACTGTTTTTT
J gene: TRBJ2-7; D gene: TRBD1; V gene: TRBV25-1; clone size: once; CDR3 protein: CASSVNRGQGYEQYF; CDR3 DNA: TGTGCCAGCAGTGTAAACAGGGGGCAAGGCTACGAGCAGTACTTC
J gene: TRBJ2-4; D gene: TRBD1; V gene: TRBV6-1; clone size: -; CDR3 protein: CASSEEPGQIYIQYF; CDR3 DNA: TGTGCCAGCAGTGAAGAGCCGGGACAGATATACATTCAGTACTTC
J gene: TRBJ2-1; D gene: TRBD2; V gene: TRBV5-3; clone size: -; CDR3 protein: CASDGGEGEVNEQFF; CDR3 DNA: TGTGCCTCCGACGGCGGGGAGGGCGAGGTCAATGAGCAGTTCTTC
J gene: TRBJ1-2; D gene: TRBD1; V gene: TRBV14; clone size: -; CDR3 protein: CASSRGTAWGYTF; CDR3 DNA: TGTGCCAGCAGCCGCGGGACAGCCTGGGGCTACACCTTC
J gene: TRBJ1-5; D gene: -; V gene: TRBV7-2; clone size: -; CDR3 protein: CASSLVQGTQPQHF; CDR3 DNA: TGTGCCAGCAGCCTCGTCCAGGGGACTCAGCCCCAGCATTTT
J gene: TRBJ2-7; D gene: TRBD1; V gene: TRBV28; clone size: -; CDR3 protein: CASSFSPVTGAISYEQYF; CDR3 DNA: TGTGCCAGCAGTTTCAGCCCAGTAACAGGGGCGATATCCTACGAGCAGTACTTC
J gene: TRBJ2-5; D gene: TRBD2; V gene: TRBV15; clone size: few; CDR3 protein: CATSRTLEAGEGTQYF; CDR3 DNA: TGTGCCACCAGCAGGACCCTGGAGGCGGGAGAGGGGACCCAGTACTTC
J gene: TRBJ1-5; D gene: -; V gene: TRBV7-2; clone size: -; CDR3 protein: CASSLDRPGHNQPQHF; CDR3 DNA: TGTGCCAGCAGCTTAGATCGGCCAGGGCACAATCAGCCCCAGCATTTT
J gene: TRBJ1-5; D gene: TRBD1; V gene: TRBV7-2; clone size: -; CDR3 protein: CASSSGQGNQPQHF; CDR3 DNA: TGTGCCAGCAGCTCGGGACAGGGGAATCAGCCCCAGCATTTT
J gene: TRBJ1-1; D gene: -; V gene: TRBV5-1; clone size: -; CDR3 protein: CASSLFRDKNTEAFF; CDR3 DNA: TGCGCCAGCAGCTTGTTCCGGGACAAGAACACTGAAGCTTTCTTT
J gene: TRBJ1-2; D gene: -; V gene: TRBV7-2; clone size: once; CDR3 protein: CASSSRTASYGYTF; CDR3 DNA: TGTGCCAGCAGCTCCAGGACAGCCTCCTATGGCTACACCTTC
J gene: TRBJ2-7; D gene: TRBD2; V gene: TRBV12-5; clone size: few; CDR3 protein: CASGLAAGASGNFPHEQYF; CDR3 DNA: TGTGCTAGTGGTTTGGCCGCGGGGGCTAGCGGGAATTTCCCTCACGAGCAGTACTTC
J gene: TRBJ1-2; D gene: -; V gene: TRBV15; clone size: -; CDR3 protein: CATSRDSGGMYGYTF; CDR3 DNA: TGTGCCACCAGCAGAGATAGTGGAGGGATGTATGGCTACACCTTC
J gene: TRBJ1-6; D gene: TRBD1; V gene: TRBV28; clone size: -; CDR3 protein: CASSPPGTGASPLHF; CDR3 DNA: TGTGCCAGCAGTCCCCCCGGGACAGGGGCTTCACCCCTCCACTTT
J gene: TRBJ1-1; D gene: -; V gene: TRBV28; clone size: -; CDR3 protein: CASSLGGPGTEAFF; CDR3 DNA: TGTGCCAGCAGTTTGGGAGGCCCGGGCACTGAAGCTTTCTTT
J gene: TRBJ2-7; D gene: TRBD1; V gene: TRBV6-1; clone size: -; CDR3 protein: CASRDRGSHEQYF; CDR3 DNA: TGTGCCAGCAGAGACAGGGGATCCCACGAGCAGTACTTC
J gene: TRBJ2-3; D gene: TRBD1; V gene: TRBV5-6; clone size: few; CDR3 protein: CASSFIGWDRANTDTQYF; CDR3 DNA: TGTGCCAGCAGCTTTATAGGGTGGGACAGGGCCAACACAGATACGCAGTATTTT
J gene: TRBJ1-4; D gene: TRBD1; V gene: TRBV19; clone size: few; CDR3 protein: CASSTRQGMREKLFF; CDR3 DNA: TGTGCCAGTAGTACTCGACAGGGGATGCGTGAAAAACTGTTTTTT
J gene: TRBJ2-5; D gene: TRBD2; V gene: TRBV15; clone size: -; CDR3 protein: CATSRVAGLGVETQYF; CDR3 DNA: TGTGCCACCAGCAGAGTGGCGGGACTAGGAGTGGAGACCCAGTACTTC